The rows below give T cell receptor beta chains drawn from one sample of a study of T cells in Graves' hyperthyroidism and ophthalmopathy. TCRdb re-analysed the multiplex PCR reads in MiXCR, keeping a single row per CDR3 protein. The sample contains 300,000 or so distinct CDR3 sequences, 15% to 20% of which appear only once. The specimen was blood. The origin of the receptors is a woman aged 45-60 years with Graves' hyperthyroidism. The CDR3 runs from the conserved cysteine through the conserved F or W. A D gene is named only where the DNA matches it firmly. Clone size appears in some rows only: once, few, many, or a class for an expanded clone.

clone_size: -
j_call: TRBJ2-2
d_call: -
v_call: TRBV6-2/TRBV6-3
cdr3_nt: TGTGCCAGCGGGCCCACAGACGGGGAGCTGTTTTTT
cdr3_aa: CASGPTDGELFF

clone_size: few
j_call: TRBJ2-7
d_call: -
v_call: TRBV2
cdr3_nt: TGTGCCAGCACCCAGGCTCGGGAGCAGTACTTC
cdr3_aa: CASTQAREQYF

clone_size: medium-sized
j_call: TRBJ2-1
d_call: TRBD1
v_call: TRBV11-2
cdr3_nt: TGTGCCAGCAGCTTCCAGGGGGAGTGGGATGAGCAGTTCTTC
cdr3_aa: CASSFQGEWDEQFF

clone_size: -
j_call: TRBJ1-2
d_call: -
v_call: TRBV16
cdr3_nt: TGTGCCAGCAGCCAATCGCCGGCAGGATACTATGGCTACACCTTC
cdr3_aa: CASSQSPAGYYGYTF

clone_size: few
j_call: TRBJ2-5
d_call: TRBD2
v_call: TRBV20-1
cdr3_nt: TGCAGTGGGGTAGCGGGAGTTGCAGAGACCCAGTACTTC
cdr3_aa: CSGVAGVAETQYF

clone_size: -
j_call: TRBJ2-3
d_call: TRBD2
v_call: TRBV2
cdr3_nt: TGTGCCAGCAGGCGGGGGGGAAGTGTCACAGATACGCAGTATTTT
cdr3_aa: CASRRGGSVTDTQYF

clone_size: few
j_call: TRBJ2-6
d_call: -
v_call: TRBV5-1
cdr3_nt: TGCGCCAGCAGCTTGGCGCAGGGGACTGGGGCCAACGTCCTGACTTTC
cdr3_aa: CASSLAQGTGANVLTF

clone_size: many
j_call: TRBJ2-7
d_call: TRBD1
v_call: TRBV18
cdr3_nt: TGTGCCAGCTCACGAAACGGACAGGGGTACGAGCAGTACTTC
cdr3_aa: CASSRNGQGYEQYF

clone_size: many
j_call: TRBJ2-1
d_call: TRBD1
v_call: TRBV12-3/TRBV12-4
cdr3_nt: TGTGCCAGCAGGGACGGTACAGGGGGCTTAAACAATGAGCAGTTCTTC
cdr3_aa: CASRDGTGGLNNEQFF

clone_size: few
j_call: TRBJ2-5
d_call: TRBD2
v_call: TRBV7-9
cdr3_nt: TGTGCTGTGGGAGGGCACGAGACCCAGTACTTC
cdr3_aa: CAVGGHETQYF

clone_size: many
j_call: TRBJ1-1
d_call: -
v_call: TRBV10-3
cdr3_nt: TGTGCCATCAGTGAGTTACCCCAGGGCACTGAAGCTTTCTTT
cdr3_aa: CAISELPQGTEAFF

clone_size: -
j_call: TRBJ2-5
d_call: TRBD2
v_call: TRBV5-1
cdr3_nt: TGCGCCAGCAGCGGGATGCCACGCGGGAGGGCCGGAGAGACCCAGTACTTC
cdr3_aa: CASSGMPRGRAGETQYF

clone_size: many
j_call: TRBJ1-1
d_call: -
v_call: TRBV7-2
cdr3_nt: TGTGCCAGCAGCTTAGTACCGGGGAGGGGGAACACTGAAGCTTTCTTT
cdr3_aa: CASSLVPGRGNTEAFF

clone_size: -
j_call: TRBJ1-5
d_call: -
v_call: TRBV19
cdr3_nt: TGTGCCAGTAGTATCTTCGAGCCTTCGGATCAGCCCCAGCATTTT
cdr3_aa: CASSIFEPSDQPQHF

clone_size: few
j_call: TRBJ1-4
d_call: -
v_call: TRBV4-1
cdr3_nt: TGCGCCAGCAGCCACCTACACGCAACTAATGAAAAACTGTTTTTT
cdr3_aa: CASSHLHATNEKLFF

clone_size: many
j_call: TRBJ1-1
d_call: TRBD1
v_call: TRBV12-3/TRBV12-4
cdr3_nt: TGTGCCAGCAGTTTTTCAGGGGGCTCCGAAGCTTTCTTT
cdr3_aa: CASSFSGGSEAFF

clone_size: -
j_call: TRBJ2-7
d_call: TRBD2
v_call: TRBV6-1
cdr3_nt: TGTGCCAGCAGACCCGGGACTAGCTTCTACGAGCAGTACTTC
cdr3_aa: CASRPGTSFYEQYF

clone_size: many
j_call: TRBJ2-7
d_call: TRBD1
v_call: TRBV11-2
cdr3_nt: TGTGCCAGCAGCTTACAGGGGGCGAACGAGCAGTACTTC
cdr3_aa: CASSLQGANEQYF

clone_size: few
j_call: TRBJ2-3
d_call: -
v_call: TRBV6-2/TRBV6-3
cdr3_nt: TGTGCCAGCAGTTACTCGACTGGGGGCCAGAGAGATACGCAGTATTTT
cdr3_aa: CASSYSTGGQRDTQYF

clone_size: few
j_call: TRBJ2-2
d_call: -
v_call: TRBV7-9
cdr3_nt: TGTGCCAGCAGCGGCGAGAGAAACACCGGGGAGCTGTTTTTT
cdr3_aa: CASSGERNTGELFF

clone_size: many
j_call: TRBJ2-1
d_call: TRBD2
v_call: TRBV5-1
cdr3_nt: TGCGCCAGCAGCTTGGATAACGCTAGCGGGAGGAATGAGCAGTTCTTC
cdr3_aa: CASSLDNASGRNEQFF

clone_size: -
j_call: TRBJ2-1
d_call: TRBD2
v_call: TRBV20-1
cdr3_nt: TGCAGTGCTCGCGGGGGGGCCGATGAGCAGTTCTTC
cdr3_aa: CSARGGADEQFF

clone_size: few
j_call: TRBJ1-4
d_call: -
v_call: TRBV6-1
cdr3_nt: TGTGCCAGCAGTTCGACAGGATCGACGACTAATGAAAAACTGTTTTTT
cdr3_aa: CASSSTGSTTNEKLFF

clone_size: -
j_call: TRBJ2-7
d_call: TRBD2
v_call: TRBV19
cdr3_nt: TGTGCCAGTAGCGGGACTAGCGGGAGGGCATCCGAGCAGTACTTC
cdr3_aa: CASSGTSGRASEQYF

clone_size: few
j_call: TRBJ2-3
d_call: -
v_call: TRBV10-1
cdr3_nt: TGCGCCAGCAGTGAGTCGAGGGTCACAGATACGCAGTATTTT
cdr3_aa: CASSESRVTDTQYF

clone_size: few
j_call: TRBJ1-5
d_call: -
v_call: TRBV6-1
cdr3_nt: TGTGCCACAGTGGCCAGCTATAGCAATCAGCCCCAGCATTTT
cdr3_aa: CATVASYSNQPQHF

clone_size: few
j_call: TRBJ2-2
d_call: -
v_call: TRBV5-1
cdr3_nt: TGCGCCAGCAGCCAACATATCGGGGAGCTGTTTTTT
cdr3_aa: CASSQHIGELFF

clone_size: -
j_call: TRBJ2-1
d_call: TRBD2
v_call: TRBV3-1
cdr3_nt: TGTGCCAGCAGTACCGGGGGGGGGGTTGAGCAGTTCTTC
cdr3_aa: CASSTGGGVEQFF

clone_size: -
j_call: TRBJ2-7
d_call: TRBD1
v_call: TRBV5-1
cdr3_nt: TGCGCCAGCAGCTTAATACAGGGGGCCTACGAGCAGTACTTC
cdr3_aa: CASSLIQGAYEQYF